Below are 12 T cell receptor beta chains sequenced from a single sample in a study of T cells in Graves' hyperthyroidism and ophthalmopathy. The CDR3 regions of TCR beta were amplified from RNA transcripts. When the TCR CDR3 underwent first-round RT-PCR, the HTBI primer set was used. TCRdb processed the multiplex PCR reads anew with MiXCR; each CDR3 protein has one entry. The table records 500,000 or so distinct CDR3 sequences, about 16% of them present only once. The source material was blood. All receptors derive from a woman between 25 and 40 years old with Graves' ophthalmopathy.

This clonotype was picked up a small number of times. The chain combines TRBV11-2 with TRBJ2-1; D perhaps matches TRBD2 (6 bases). V lost 5 bases, J lost 2 bases, and 13 bases lay in between. In germline, CDR1 is SGHAT, CDR2 FQNNGV. This CDR3 comprises 15 residues. The CDR3 DNA is TGTGCCAGCAGCCCCGCCGGGGGAGCCTACAATGAGCAGTTCTTC. Translating gives CASSPAGGAYNEQFF.

This clonotype was observed at least ten times. This chain uses TRBV20-1 with TRBJ2-1, with 8 bases identical to TRBD2. The germline V gene has CDR1 DFQATT and CDR2 SNEGSKA (reference sequence). The CDR3 length is 16 residues. The V gene end was trimmed by 3 bases and the J gene end by 2 bases; junction bases not matched to a gene: 9. DNA of the CDR3: TGCAGTGCTAGCCCCGCTACTAGCGGTACCTACAATGAGCAGTTCTTC. Protein product: CSASPATSGTYNEQFF.

This clonotype was counted at least ten times. The chain joins TRBV18 to TRBJ2-7; D unclear. Germline values: CDR1 KGHSH, CDR2 LQKENI. This CDR3 spans 14 amino acids. V gave up 2 bases and J gave up 2 bases, with 10 bases separating them. CDR3 in DNA: TGTGCCAGCTCACCATTTGACGGACCCTACGAGCAGTACTTC. Its protein product is CASSPFDGPYEQYF.

The rearrangement links TRBV30 to TRBJ2-5, with a weak D call TRBD1 (6 bases). The CDR3 sequence is 12 residues long. V shed 2 bases and J shed 9 bases, with 13 bases lying between them. Germline CDR1 and CDR2: GTSNPN and SVGIG (reference sequence). The DNA of the CDR3 is TGTGCCTGGAGTTCCGACAGGCCCGCCCAGTACTTC. Translating gives CAWSSDRPAQYF. The full variable domain, completed using reference TRBV30 and TRBJ2-5, is SQTIHQWPATLVQPVGSPLSLECTVEGTSNPNLYWYRQAAGRGLQLLFYSVGIGQISSEVPQNLSASRPQDRQFILSSKKLLLSDSGFYLCAWSSDRPAQYFGPGTRLLVL.

A note on this clonotype: Being one base from a much bigger clone, this may be a read error. This chain joins TRBV6-2 or TRBV6-3 and TRBJ1-1; TRBD1 might be the D (5 bases). CDR3 length equals 14 residues. Germline V gene sequence: CDR1 MNHEY, CDR2 SVGEGT. Trimming removed 5 bases from V and 0 bases from J, with 10 bases in between. The chain's CDR3 is CASSATGVNTEAFF. As DNA, the CDR3 is TGTGCCAGCAGTGCTACAGGAGTGAACACTGAAGCTTTCTTT.

This clonotype was counted many times. The rearrangement links TRBV29-1 to TRBJ2-7, with 8 bases aligning to TRBD2. Germline lookup yields CDR1 SQVTM and CDR2 ANQGSEA. The CDR3 sequence is 13 residues long. The trim removed 7 bases at V and 0 bases at J, leaving 5 bases unmatched. The CDR3 bases are TGCAGCGGTATAGCGGGGAGCTCCTACGAGCAGTACTTC. Encoded protein: CSGIAGSSYEQYF.

V is TRBV20-1 and J is TRBJ1-1, with 9 bases that match TRBD1. CDR3 length: 11 amino acids. From germline, CDR1 is DFQATT and CDR2 SNEGSKA (reference sequence). Trimming took 7 bases from V and 9 from J; bases not matched to a gene: 6. The CDR3 DNA sequence: TGCAGTGTTCTCGGACAGGGGAAAGCTTTCTTT. This sequence encodes CSVLGQGKAFF.

In this sample, this clonotype turned up a few times. The genes are TRBV4-3 and TRBJ2-3; D not resolved. The CDR3 extends over 14 amino acids. Germline CDR1 and CDR2: LGHNA and YSLEER. V lost 0 bases and J lost 2, with 6 bases in between. CDR3 nucleotide sequence: TGCGCCAGCAGCCAAGAGTACTTCACAGATACGCAGTATTTT. The encoded protein is CASSQEYFTDTQYF.

J is TRBJ2-7 and V is TRBV6-5, with 9 bases matching TRBD2. There are 15 residues in the CDR3. The ends lost 0 bases at V and 4 bases at J; junction bases unmatched: 4. In germline, CDR1 is MNHEY, CDR2 SVGAGI. DNA for the CDR3: TGTGCCAGCAGTTACTCTAGCGGGAGAGGTTACGAGCAGTACTTC. Translated: CASSYSSGRGYEQYF.

The rearrangement joins TRBV29-1 to TRBJ2-6; perhaps D is TRBD1 or TRBD2 (6 bases each). Deletions cut 6 bases from V and 4 bases from J, with 13 bases between. CDR1 is SQVTM, CDR2 ANQGSEA, per germline. The CDR3 is 14 amino acids. This chain's CDR3 is CSVHEGGGANVLTF. CDR3 DNA: TGCAGCGTCCATGAGGGGGGCGGGGCCAACGTCCTGACTTTC.

This clonotype was recorded many times. The chain couples TRBV20-1 to TRBJ2-7; D unclear. This CDR3 is built from 15 residues. Trimming took 0 bases from V and 2 from J, leaving 14 bases between them. CDR1 and CDR2 from the germline V gene are DFQATT and SNEGSKA (reference sequence). This CDR3 is CSARDKGVSTYEQYF. The CDR3 coding sequence is TGCAGTGCTAGAGATAAGGGCGTATCTACCTACGAGCAGTACTTC.

The genes are TRBV10-1 and TRBJ2-7; the match to TRBD1 covers 11 bases. The CDR3 sequence is 16 residues long. Germline loops: CDR1 WNHNN, CDR2 SYGVQD (reference sequence). Trimming took 6 bases from V and 6 from J; bases not matched to a gene: 13. In DNA, the CDR3 is TGCGCCAGCAGCGGAGGAGGACAGGGGGCTCGGGGCGAGCAGTACTTC. It is translated as CASSGGGQGARGEQYF.